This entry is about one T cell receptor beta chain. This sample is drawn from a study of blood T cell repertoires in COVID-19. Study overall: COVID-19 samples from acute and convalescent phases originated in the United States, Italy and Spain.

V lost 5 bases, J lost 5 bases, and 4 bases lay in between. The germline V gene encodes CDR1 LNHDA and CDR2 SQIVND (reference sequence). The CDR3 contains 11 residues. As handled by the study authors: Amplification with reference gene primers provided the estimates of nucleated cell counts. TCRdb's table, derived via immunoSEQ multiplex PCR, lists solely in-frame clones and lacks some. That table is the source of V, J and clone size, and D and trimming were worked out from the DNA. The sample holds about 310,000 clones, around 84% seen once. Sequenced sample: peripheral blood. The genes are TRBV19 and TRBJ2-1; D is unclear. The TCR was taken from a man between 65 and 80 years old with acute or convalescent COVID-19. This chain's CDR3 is CASSEDNEQFF. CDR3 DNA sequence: TGTGCCAGTAGTGAGGACAATGAGCAGTTCTTC.